The T cell receptor beta chain described here comes from a study of blood T cell repertoires in COVID-19. CDR1 MDHEN and CDR2 SYDVKM come from the germline V gene. The CDR3 has 17 amino acids. After removal of 5 bases from V and 2 bases from J, the junction contained 9 bases not matched to a gene. Per the original data handling: Reference gene primer amplification gave estimated nucleated cell counts. Assay used: immunoSEQ multiplex PCR; TCRdb lists only in-frame clones, some missing. That table furnishes V, J and clone size, whereas the DNA furnished D and trimming. Of more than 300,000 clones listed, 85% to 90% are singletons.

The origin of this receptor is a woman in her 40s with COVID-19, enrolled during active disease. This sequence joins TRBV28 and TRBJ2-3; 11 bases map to TRBD2. What was sequenced was peripheral blood. The CDR3 DNA reads as TGTGCCAGCAGTACCTATAGCGGGAGGGAATACACAGATACGCAGTATTTT. Its protein is CASSTYSGREYTDTQYF.